This T cell receptor (beta chain) was documented in a study of blood T cell repertoires in COVID-19. Whole-study context: COVID-19 samples collected from the United States, Italy and Spain covered acute and convalescent phases.

From germline, CDR1 is LGHDT and CDR2 YNNKEL (reference sequence). J lost 4 bases, V lost 3 bases, and 8 bases had no gene match. CDR3 length equals 16 residues. TCRdb's table, derived via immunoSEQ multiplex PCR, lists solely in-frame clones and lacks some. Of roughly 90,000 clones in the sample, 80% were seen once. The chain has TRBV3-1 (or the pseudogene TRBV3-2) and TRBJ2-2; 7 bases match TRBD1. The receptor was isolated from a woman aged 70 to 79 with acute or convalescent COVID-19. Sequenced: peripheral blood. The DNA of the CDR3 is TGTGCCAGCAGCCACGGGACAGAAATTGTCACCGGGGAGCTGTTTTTT. This gives the protein CASSHGTEIVTGELFF.